One sample yielded the 6 T cell receptor beta chains listed below, sequenced in a study of T-cell reconstitution after alpha-beta-depleted transplantation in children (dated by TCRdb to the mid-2010s). Library preparation was by PCR. Sequencing took place on an Illumina HiSeq 2500. Molecular barcoding was employed in the preparation of TCR libraries, with unique molecular identifiers being used to normalize TCRbeta repertoire quantification. TCRdb reran the public reads through fastp at Q25 and MiXCR, keeping productive beta chains. Each CDR3 protein appears once, grouped with its most common genes and DNA. The sample table shows about 360,000 distinct CDR3 sequences, and about an eighth are seen once. The ten largest clones take up roughly 4.5% of the sample. The source was PBMCs, collected from the stem cell graft. Receptors were obtained from a human donor who donated a stem cell graft to a child with Fanconi anemia.

This clonotype appeared many times. The gene calls are TRBV6-1 and TRBJ1-1, with no clear D. The CDR3 has 12 residues. Trimming stripped 6 bases from V and 2 bases from J, with 7 bases between. Germline values: CDR1 MNHNS, CDR2 SASEGT. The CDR3 DNA reads as TGTGCCAGCAGACTGGGTAACACTGAAGCTTTCTTT. This gives the protein CASRLGNTEAFF.

This chain connects TRBV20-1 to TRBJ2-7; tentatively, D is TRBD1 (5 bases). The CDR3 spans 14 residues. V was pared by 0 bases and J by 2 bases, with 11 bases between. The germline CDR1 and CDR2 sequences are DFQATT and SNEGSKA (reference sequence). CDR3 nucleotide sequence: TGCAGTGCTAGAGATCGACAGAATCCCTACGAGCAGTACGTC. It encodes CSARDRQNPYEQYV.

The CDR3 DNA reads as TGCGCCAGCAGCCCCCAGGGTCGGGATACGCAGTATTTT. Its translation: CASSPQGRDTQYF. V and J are TRBV5-1 and TRBJ2-3; a possible D gene is TRBD1 (5 bases). The CDR3 extends over 13 amino acids. CDR1 and CDR2 (germline): SGHRS, YFSETQ. V was trimmed by 4 bases and J by 6 bases, leaving 12 bases between them.

The gene calls are TRBV24-1 and TRBJ2-2; D ambiguous. CDR1 is KGHDR, CDR2 SFDVKD, per germline. This CDR3 spans 12 amino acids. Trimming took off 10 bases at V and 3 bases at J, with 8 bases between the two ends. CDR3 DNA: TGTGCCACAGAAGATTACACCGGGGAGCTGTTTTTT. This codes for CATEDYTGELFF.

The table lists this clonotype with a few counts. V and J are TRBV10-2 and TRBJ1-1; TRBD1 agrees at 7 bases. Germline loops: CDR1 WSHSY, CDR2 SAAADI. The CDR3 contains 12 residues. The junction had 7 bases not matched to a gene; V was cut back by 8 bases and J by 7 bases. The CDR3 DNA is TGCGCCAGCGGAGAGGGGGCAGATGAAGCTTTCTTT. Encoded protein: CASGEGADEAFF.

This clonotype has just a few counts. The chain employs TRBV10-3 and TRBJ2-2; 8 bases are shared with TRBD1. Germline assignment: CDR1 ENHRY and CDR2 SYGVKD. The CDR3 is 15 residues long. V was pared by 6 bases and J by 2 bases, with 5 bases of the junction left unmatched. The CDR3 reads CAISGQGTNTGELFF. In nucleotides, the CDR3 is TGTGCCATCAGCGGACAGGGAACCAACACCGGGGAGCTGTTTTTT.